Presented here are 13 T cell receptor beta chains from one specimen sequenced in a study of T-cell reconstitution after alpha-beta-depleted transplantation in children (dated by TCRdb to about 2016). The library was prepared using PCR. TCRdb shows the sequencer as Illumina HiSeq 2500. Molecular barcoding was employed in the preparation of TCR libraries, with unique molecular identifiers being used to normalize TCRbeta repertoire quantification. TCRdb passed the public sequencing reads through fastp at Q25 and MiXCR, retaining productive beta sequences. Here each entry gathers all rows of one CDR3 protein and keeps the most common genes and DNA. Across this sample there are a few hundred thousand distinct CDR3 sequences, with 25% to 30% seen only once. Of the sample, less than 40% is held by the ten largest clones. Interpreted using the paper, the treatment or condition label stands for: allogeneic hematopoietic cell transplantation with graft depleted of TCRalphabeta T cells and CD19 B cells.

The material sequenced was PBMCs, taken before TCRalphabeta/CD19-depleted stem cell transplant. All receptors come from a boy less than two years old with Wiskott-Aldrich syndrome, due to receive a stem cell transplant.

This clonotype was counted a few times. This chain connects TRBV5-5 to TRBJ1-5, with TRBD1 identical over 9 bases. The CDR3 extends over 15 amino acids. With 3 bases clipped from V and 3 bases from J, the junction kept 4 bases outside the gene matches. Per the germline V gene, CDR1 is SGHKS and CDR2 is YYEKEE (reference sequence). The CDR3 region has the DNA TGTGCCAGCAGCTCGGGGACAGGGAACAATCAGCCCCAGCATTTT. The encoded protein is CASSSGTGNNQPQHF.

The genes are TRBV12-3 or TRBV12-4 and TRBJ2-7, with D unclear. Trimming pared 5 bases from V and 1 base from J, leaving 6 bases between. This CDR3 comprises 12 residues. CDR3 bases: TGTGCCAGCAGTACCCGATCCTACGAGCAGTACTTC. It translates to CASSTRSYEQYF.

CDR3 amino acids: CASSQGIKTGPRDTIYF. In DNA form, the CDR3 reads TGTGCCAGCAGCCAAGGGATTAAGACAGGTCCCAGAGACACCATATATTTT. The chain is built from TRBV7-8 and TRBJ1-3, with D perhaps matching TRBD1 (6 bases). The V end was cut by 5 bases, the J end by 8 bases, with 25 bases between. CDR1 and CDR2 from the germline V gene are SGHVS and FQNEAQ. The CDR3 length is 17 residues.

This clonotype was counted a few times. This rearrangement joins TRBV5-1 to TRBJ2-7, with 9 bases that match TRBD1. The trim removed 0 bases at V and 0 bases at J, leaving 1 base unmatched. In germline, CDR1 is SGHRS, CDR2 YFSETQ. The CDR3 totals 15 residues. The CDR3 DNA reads TGCGCCAGCAGCTTGGTACAGGGGGCCTCCTACGAGCAGTACTTC. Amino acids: CASSLVQGASYEQYF.

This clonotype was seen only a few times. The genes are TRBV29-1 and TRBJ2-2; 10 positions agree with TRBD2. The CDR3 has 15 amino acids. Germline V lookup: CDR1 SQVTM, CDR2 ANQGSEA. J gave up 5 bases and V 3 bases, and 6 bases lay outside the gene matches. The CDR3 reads CSVDPSGSKTGELFF. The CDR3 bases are TGCAGCGTTGATCCTAGCGGGAGTAAGACCGGGGAGCTGTTTTTT.

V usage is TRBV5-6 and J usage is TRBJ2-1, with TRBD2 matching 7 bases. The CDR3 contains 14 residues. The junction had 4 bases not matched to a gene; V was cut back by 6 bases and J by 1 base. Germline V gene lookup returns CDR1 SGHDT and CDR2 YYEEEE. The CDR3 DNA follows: TGTGCCAGCATGGGGGGGGATTCCTACAATGAGCAGTTCTTC. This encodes CASMGGDSYNEQFF.

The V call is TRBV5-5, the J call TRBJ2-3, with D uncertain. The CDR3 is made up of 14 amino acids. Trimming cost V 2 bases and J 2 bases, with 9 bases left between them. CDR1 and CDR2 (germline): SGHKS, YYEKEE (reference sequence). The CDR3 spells CASSLNSFTDTQYF. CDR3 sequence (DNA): TGTGCCAGCAGCTTAAACAGTTTCACAGATACGCAGTATTTT.

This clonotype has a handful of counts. The CDR3 sequence: CSVVDVFYNEQFF. The CDR3 DNA follows: TGCAGCGTTGTGGACGTCTTCTACAATGAGCAGTTCTTC. The genes are TRBV29-1 and TRBJ2-1; no clear D. CDR1 is SQVTM, CDR2 ANQGSEA, per germline. Trimming shortened V by 4 bases and J by 3 bases, and 10 bases separated the two germline ends. The CDR3 runs 13 residues.

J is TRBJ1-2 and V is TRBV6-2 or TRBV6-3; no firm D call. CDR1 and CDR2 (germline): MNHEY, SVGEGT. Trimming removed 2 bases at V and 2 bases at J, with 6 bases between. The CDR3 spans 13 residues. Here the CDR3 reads CASSYLQNYGYTF. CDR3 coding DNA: TGTGCCAGCAGTTACCTTCAGAACTATGGCTACACCTTC.

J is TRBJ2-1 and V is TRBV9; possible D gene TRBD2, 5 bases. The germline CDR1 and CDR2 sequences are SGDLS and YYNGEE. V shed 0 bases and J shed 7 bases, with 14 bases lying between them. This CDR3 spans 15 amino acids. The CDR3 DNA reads TGTGCCAGCAGCGTAGTGAGTCTAGCCTCAAATGAGCAGTTCTTC. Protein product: CASSVVSLASNEQFF.

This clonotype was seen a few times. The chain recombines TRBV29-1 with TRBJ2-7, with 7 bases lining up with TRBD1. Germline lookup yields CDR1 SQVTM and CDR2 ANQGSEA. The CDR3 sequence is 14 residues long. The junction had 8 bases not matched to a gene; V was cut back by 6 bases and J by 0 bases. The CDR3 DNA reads TGCAGCGTGCGGGTGACAGGGCACTCCTACGAGCAGTACTTC. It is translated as CSVRVTGHSYEQYF.

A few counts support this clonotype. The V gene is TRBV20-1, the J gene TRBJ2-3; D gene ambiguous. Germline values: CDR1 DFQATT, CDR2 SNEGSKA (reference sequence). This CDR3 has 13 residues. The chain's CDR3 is CSGPLGGTDTQYF. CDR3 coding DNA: TGCAGCGGACCGCTCGGCGGCACAGATACGCAGTATTTT.

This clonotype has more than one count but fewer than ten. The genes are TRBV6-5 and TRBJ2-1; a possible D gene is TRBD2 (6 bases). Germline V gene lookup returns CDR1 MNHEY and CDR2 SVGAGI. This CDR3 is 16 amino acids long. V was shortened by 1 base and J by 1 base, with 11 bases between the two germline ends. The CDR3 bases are TGTGCCAGCAGTTACTGGGCCGGGAGATCCTACAATGAGCAGTTCTTC. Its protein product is CASSYWAGRSYNEQFF.